This is a list of T cell receptor beta chains from one sample in a study of T cells in Graves' hyperthyroidism and ophthalmopathy. TCRdb reanalysed the multiplex PCR reads using MiXCR and keeps one entry per CDR3 protein. The sample includes around 350,000 distinct CDR3 sequences, about a sixth of them seen just once. Sequenced sample: blood. Receptors originate from a woman in her 30s with Graves' hyperthyroidism that later progressed to Graves' ophthalmopathy. CDR3s include the opening cysteine and the closing phenylalanine or tryptophan. A D gene is named only where the DNA matches it firmly. Clone sizes are given selectively: once, few, many, or a class where the clone is expanded.

J gene: TRBJ2-1; clone size: many; V gene: TRBV27; D gene: .; CDR3 protein: CASSLLGPTEQFF; CDR3 DNA: TGTGCCAGCAGTCTATTGGGACCCACGGAGCAGTTCTTC
J gene: TRBJ2-1; clone size: .; V gene: TRBV10-3; D gene: .; CDR3 protein: CAISGKGAGSGAYNEQFF; CDR3 DNA: TGTGCCATCAGTGGAAAAGGGGCAGGTAGCGGAGCTTACAATGAGCAGTTCTTC
J gene: TRBJ2-5; clone size: many; V gene: TRBV28; D gene: TRBD2; CDR3 protein: CASSRASGTQETQYF; CDR3 DNA: TGTGCCAGCAGTAGGGCTAGCGGAACGCAAGAGACCCAGTACTTC
J gene: TRBJ2-6; clone size: many; V gene: TRBV30; D gene: TRBD1; CDR3 protein: CAWSVPGGAGANVLTF; CDR3 DNA: TGTGCCTGGAGTGTCCCAGGGGGCGCAGGGGCCAACGTCCTGACTTTC
J gene: TRBJ2-7; clone size: many; V gene: TRBV12-3/TRBV12-4; D gene: TRBD2; CDR3 protein: CASTGTSYEQYF; CDR3 DNA: TGTGCCAGCACCGGGACTAGCTACGAGCAGTACTTC
J gene: TRBJ1-2; clone size: few; V gene: TRBV6-1; D gene: TRBD1; CDR3 protein: CASSGGGRDRGFYGYTF; CDR3 DNA: TGTGCCAGCAGTGGGGGTGGGCGGGACAGGGGTTTTTATGGCTACACCTTC
J gene: TRBJ2-7; clone size: many; V gene: TRBV7-2; D gene: .; CDR3 protein: CASSLSGKDEQYF; CDR3 DNA: TGTGCCAGCAGCTTATCAGGGAAAGACGAGCAGTACTTC
J gene: TRBJ2-6; clone size: many; V gene: TRBV11-2; D gene: .; CDR3 protein: CASSLTGANVLTF; CDR3 DNA: TGTGCCAGCAGCTTAACTGGGGCCAACGTCCTGACTTTC
J gene: TRBJ1-2; clone size: many; V gene: TRBV20-1; D gene: TRBD1; CDR3 protein: CSATKDRGNYGYTF; CDR3 DNA: TGCAGTGCTACAAAGGACAGGGGGAACTATGGCTACACCTTC
J gene: TRBJ2-1; clone size: few; V gene: TRBV12-5; D gene: TRBD2; CDR3 protein: CASGSERGEQFF; CDR3 DNA: TGTGCTAGTGGTTCAGAGCGGGGTGAGCAGTTCTTC
J gene: TRBJ2-3; clone size: .; V gene: TRBV15; D gene: .; CDR3 protein: CATSRGVRDPDTQYF; CDR3 DNA: TGTGCCACCAGCCGGGGTGTCAGGGACCCAGATACGCAGTATTTT
J gene: TRBJ1-2; clone size: many; V gene: TRBV19; D gene: TRBD1; CDR3 protein: CASSSRDRTNGYTF; CDR3 DNA: TGTGCCAGTAGTTCTCGGGACAGGACTAATGGCTACACCTTC
J gene: TRBJ1-3; clone size: many; V gene: TRBV2; D gene: .; CDR3 protein: CASSDRVGGNTIYF; CDR3 DNA: TGTGCCAGCAGTGACAGGGTCGGAGGAAACACCATATATTTT
J gene: TRBJ1-5; clone size: many; V gene: TRBV5-5; D gene: .; CDR3 protein: CASSPRGEGLYRDQPQHF; CDR3 DNA: TGTGCCAGCAGCCCAAGGGGGGAAGGTCTCTATCGCGATCAGCCCCAGCATTTT
J gene: TRBJ2-1; clone size: many; V gene: TRBV11-2; D gene: TRBD2; CDR3 protein: CASQPGILAVYNEQFF; CDR3 DNA: TGTGCCAGCCAACCCGGGATACTAGCGGTCTACAATGAGCAGTTCTTC
J gene: TRBJ1-5; clone size: few; V gene: TRBV19; D gene: .; CDR3 protein: CASSIRGRGRDQPQHF; CDR3 DNA: TGTGCCAGTAGTATTCGTGGCAGGGGAAGGGATCAGCCCCAGCATTTT
J gene: TRBJ1-2; clone size: many; V gene: TRBV15; D gene: .; CDR3 protein: CATSRDRGSGYTF; CDR3 DNA: TGTGCCACCAGCAGAGACAGGGGATCTGGCTACACCTTC
J gene: TRBJ2-7; clone size: many; V gene: TRBV11-2; D gene: TRBD2; CDR3 protein: CASSERDPYEQYF; CDR3 DNA: TGTGCCAGCAGTGAGCGGGACCCCTACGAGCAGTACTTC
J gene: TRBJ1-1; clone size: once; V gene: TRBV20-1; D gene: .; CDR3 protein: CSARASLRGRNTEAFF; CDR3 DNA: TGCAGTGCTAGAGCTTCCCTCCGGGGACGGAACACTGAAGCTTTCTTT
J gene: TRBJ2-3; clone size: many; V gene: TRBV6-5; D gene: .; CDR3 protein: CASSYYRENPDTQYF; CDR3 DNA: TGTGCCAGCAGTTACTACCGGGAGAACCCAGATACGCAGTATTTT